These 21 T cell receptor beta chains were all obtained from the same sample, sequenced in a study of cytomegalovirus exposure and HLA in healthy donors. Use of 60 Vbeta and 13 Jbeta primers characterized the PCR. The table came from immunoSEQ multiplex PCR; TCRdb's copy has only in-frame clones and leaves some out. The sample lists 120,000 to 150,000 clones, roughly three fifths occurring once. The sequencing input was PBMCs. The receptors were gathered from a woman aged 55-75 years in good health and CMV-seronegative.

This rearrangement joins TRBV5-6 to TRBJ1-5; 7 nucleotides agree with TRBD1. Per the germline V gene, CDR1 is SGHDT and CDR2 is YYEEEE. The V segment lost 0 bases and the J segment 0 bases; nucleotides outside the gene matches: 6. This CDR3 is built from 17 residues. The CDR3: CASSLGQGEYSNQPQHF. The CDR3 DNA follows: TGTGCCAGCAGCTTGGGGCAGGGGGAGTATAGCAATCAGCCCCAGCATTTT.

The chain has TRBV13 and TRBJ2-7; D is possibly TRBD2 (6 bases). CDR3 length: 16 residues. In germline, CDR1 is PRHDT, CDR2 FYEKMQ (reference sequence). V lost 0 bases and J 1 base, leaving 13 bases between the germline ends. The CDR3 region has the DNA TGTGCCAGCAGCTTAGGCCGATGGGCGGGGTCCTACGAGCAGTACTTC. Protein sequence: CASSLGRWAGSYEQYF.

This clone was detected a few times. The chain is built from TRBV6-4 and TRBJ2-1; tentatively, D is TRBD1 (7 bases). The germline V gene has CDR1 MRHNA and CDR2 SNTAGT. The CDR3 covers 15 residues. Trimming shortened V by 8 bases and J by 7 bases, and 21 bases separated the two germline ends. CDR3 region: CASGSVRGDINEQFF. DNA of the CDR3: TGTGCCAGCGGCTCCGTCAGGGGGGATATAAATGAGCAGTTCTTC.

The chain is built from TRBV5-4 and TRBJ1-2, with D unclear. V lost 0 bases to trimming and J lost 2 bases, with 8 bases between them. Germline V gives CDR1 SGHNT, CDR2 YYREEE (reference sequence). The CDR3 covers 14 residues. DNA of the CDR3: TGTGCCAGCAGCTTGGAATTGGCCAACTATGGCTACACCTTC. Protein product: CASSLELANYGYTF.

Points on this clone: This sample also contains other DNA sequences that code for the same CDR3. V is TRBV5-4 and J is TRBJ2-7; 8 positions match TRBD1. The CDR3 runs to 14 residues. In germline, CDR1 is SGHNT, CDR2 YYREEE (reference sequence). The J segment lost 3 bases and the V segment lost 3 bases, leaving 5 bases of the junction unmatched. The CDR3 bases are TGTGCCAGCAGCTCCGGGACAGGAGGCTACGAGCAGTACTTC. Its protein product is CASSSGTGGYEQYF.

The chain uses TRBV5-1 and TRBJ1-1, with D hard to call. Trimming cost V 1 base and J 4 bases, with 8 bases left between them. From germline, CDR1 is SGHRS and CDR2 YFSETQ. The CDR3 contains 13 residues. Written as DNA, the CDR3 is TGCGCCAGCAGCTTGTTCAGTATCACTGAAGCTTTCTTT. Its translation: CASSLFSITEAFF. Variable domain in full (rest from reference TRBV5-1 and TRBJ1-1): KAGVTQTPRYLIKTRGQQVTLSCSPISGHRSVSWYQQTPGQGLQFLFEYFSETQRNKGNFPGRFSGRQFSNSRSEMNVSTLELGDSALYLCASSLFSITEAFFGQGTRLTVV.

The chain carries TRBV5-8 and TRBJ2-7, with unresolved D. V was pared by 1 base and J by 2 bases, with 4 bases between. CDR1 SGHTS and CDR2 YDEGEE come from the germline V gene. The CDR3 extends over 12 amino acids. As DNA, the CDR3 is TGTGCCAGCAGCTTGACAGCCTACGAGCAGTACTTC. Translated, it gives CASSLTAYEQYF.

The chain joins TRBV7-6 to TRBJ2-5, with 12 bases that match TRBD2. Trimming at V came to 1 base and at J to 6 bases, leaving 9 bases not matched to a gene. Germline assignment: CDR1 SGHVS and CDR2 FNYEAQ. The CDR3 loop spans 17 amino acids. CDR3 sequence reads: CASSLVQLAGGSQTQYF. The CDR3 DNA follows: TGTGCCAGCAGCTTAGTCCAACTAGCGGGGGGCAGCCAGACCCAGTACTTC.

In its sample, this clone was seen once. The genes are TRBV27 and TRBJ2-5, with TRBD1 identical over 11 bases. The CDR3 loop spans 16 amino acids. With 5 bases clipped from V and 5 bases from J, the junction kept 10 bases outside the gene matches. Germline V gives CDR1 MNHEY, CDR2 SMNVEV (reference sequence). CDR3 sequence reads: CASSLGQGASLETQYF. The CDR3 DNA reads as TGTGCCAGCAGTCTAGGACAGGGGGCTTCGTTGGAGACCCAGTACTTC.

This clone has just a few counts. Additional DNA sequences in this sample encode the identical CDR3. The CDR3 sequence: CASRRQGSYEQYF. CDR3 coding DNA: TGTGCCAGCAGAAGACAGGGCTCCTACGAGCAGTACTTC. This chain links TRBV6-5 with TRBJ2-7; the match to TRBD1 covers 7 bases. V lost 6 bases to trimming and J lost 0 bases; unmatched junction nucleotides: 2. The CDR3 is 13 amino acids. CDR1 and CDR2 (germline): MNHEY, SVGAGI.

This chain joins TRBV19 and TRBJ2-7, with D perhaps TRBD2 (5 bases). From germline, CDR1 is LNHDA and CDR2 SQIVND (reference sequence). The CDR3 runs 13 residues. The V gene lost 3 bases and the J gene lost 3 bases, with 9 bases spanning the gap. DNA of the CDR3: TGTGCCAGTAGTATCAGCGGATACTACGAGCAGTACTTC. The encoded protein is CASSISGYYEQYF.

This sequence joins TRBV11-3 and TRBJ2-2, with 11 bases that match TRBD2. The CDR3 length is 15 residues. V shed 5 bases, J shed 6 bases, and the junction held 5 bases outside the gene matches. Germline-derived CDR1 and CDR2 are SGHNT and YENEEA. In DNA, the CDR3 is TGTGCCAGCAGCCTTAGCGGGGGGGCCCCCGGGGAGCTGTTTTTT. It specifies CASSLSGGAPGELFF.

The chain is built from TRBV7-5 and TRBJ1-1; TRBD1 is the table's D call, not checked against the DNA. TRBV7-5 has pseudogene status. This CDR3 region has 15 residues. The chain's CDR3 is CVRSLEGRGDTEAFF. The DNA of the CDR3 is TGTGTCAGAAGCTTAGAAGGCAGGGGAGACACTGAAGCTTTCTTT.

This chain connects TRBV6-1 to TRBJ1-3, with 9 bases fitting TRBD1. V shed 1 base, J shed 2 bases, and the junction held 0 bases outside the gene matches. Germline CDR1 reads MNHNS; CDR2 reads SASEGT. The CDR3 spans 15 residues. CDR3 bases: TGTGCCAGCAGTGAAGGGACAGGGGCTGGAAACACCATATATTTT. Its translation: CASSEGTGAGNTIYF.

V is TRBV12-5 and J is TRBJ1-2; TRBD1 is a possible D gene (5 bases). The germline gives CDR1 LGHNT, CDR2 FRNRAP. V lost 6 bases, J lost 4 bases, and 9 bases lay in between. The CDR3 extends over 12 amino acids. The chain's CDR3 is CASGLDSYGYTF. The CDR3 DNA reads TGTGCTAGTGGGCTCGACAGCTATGGCTACACCTTC.

On this clone itself: Other nucleotide sequences in the sample specify the same CDR3. The chain couples TRBV5-6 to TRBJ2-5; no clear D gene. Germline V CDR1 and CDR2: SGHDT, YYEEEE. CDR3 length: 14 residues. The germline V and J ends were trimmed by 0 bases and 1 base, with 7 bases remaining between them. Written as DNA, the CDR3 is TGTGCCAGCAGCTTGGGGAGCAGCCAAGAGACCCAGTACTTC. Its translation is CASSLGSSQETQYF.

V usage is TRBV7-6 and J usage is TRBJ2-3, with TRBD2 matching 12 bases. Unmatched junction bases numbered 4, after V lost 3 bases and J lost 6 bases. CDR3 length: 15 residues. Germline-derived CDR1 and CDR2 are SGHVS and FNYEAQ. DNA for the CDR3: TGTGCCAGCAGCTTGACTAGCGGGGGTGGGGATACGCAGTATTTT. Translation: CASSLTSGGGDTQYF.

This chain links TRBV4-1 with TRBJ1-6, with unresolved D. The CDR3 loop spans 21 amino acids. V was pared by 1 base and J by 3 bases, with 25 bases between. Germline CDR1 MGHRA, CDR2 YSYEKL. CDR3 in amino acids: CASSQALSDHGLFGYNSPLHF. The CDR3 DNA follows: TGCGCCAGCAGCCAAGCCTTAAGCGACCACGGATTATTCGGCTATAATTCACCCCTCCACTTT.

The rearrangement links TRBV25-1 to TRBJ2-1; D may be TRBD2 (5 bases). Looked up from germline, CDR1 is MGHDK and CDR2 is SYGVNS. The CDR3 has 16 residues. The ends were cut back, 3 bases at V and 6 bases at J, with 18 bases in the middle. The CDR3 nucleotides read TGTGCCAGCAGTGATGACCGGGGATTTGGGGTCAATGAGCAGTTCTTC. As protein: CASSDDRGFGVNEQFF.

Remarks on this clone: One end of the junction does not line up with germline, which may come from a read error. The V gene is TRBV27, the J gene TRBJ1-2; D is ambiguous. CDR1 and CDR2 from the germline V gene are MNHEY and SMNVEV (reference sequence). This CDR3 comprises 13 residues. CDR3 nucleotide sequence: TGTGCCAGCAGTCCGGAGGGCAACTATGGCCACACCTTC. Encoded protein: CASSPEGNYGHTF.

The CDR3 bases are TGTGCCAGCAGCCAAGATCCTGCCAGGGCGCCTAATTCACCCCTCCACTTT. Translating it yields CASSQDPARAPNSPLHF. The J gene is TRBJ1-6, the V gene TRBV14; maybe TRBD1 (5 bases). This CDR3 is 17 amino acids long. Germline values: CDR1 SGHDN, CDR2 FVKESK. V was pared by 0 bases and J by 6 bases, with 15 bases between. Together with reference TRBV14 and TRBJ1-6, the CDR3 gives the full variable domain: EAGVTQFPSHSVIEKGQTVTLRCDPISGHDNLYWYRRVMGKEIKFLLHFVKESKQDESGMPNNRFLAERTGGTYSTLKVQPAELEDSGVYFCASSQDPARAPNSPLHFGNGTRLTVT.